This is a list of T cell receptor beta chains from one sample in a study of patients and donors after allogeneic stem cell transplantation. TCRdb passed the RT-PCR reads through MiXCR, listing each CDR3 protein once. This sample has approximately 140,000 distinct CDR3 sequences, with 30% to 45% found just once. Specimen: blood, either unsorted or a sorted T cell fraction (not recorded which). These receptors came from a human donor who was either an allogeneic HSCT recipient or a stem cell or donor lymphocyte infusion donor (not recorded which). It is not recorded whose cells these are; they may come from a transplant donor. Both conserved end residues are part of each CDR3. A D gene is named only where the DNA matches it firmly. Some rows mark clone size as missing; the rest say once, few, many or name a class of expanded clone.

J	V	D	size	DNA	CDR3
TRBJ1-2	TRBV27	-	-	TGTGCCAGCAGTTACGATAGGGCGGGGAAGTATGGCTACACCTTC	CASSYDRAGKYGYTF
TRBJ1-6	TRBV7-2	TRBD1	few	TGTGCCAGCAGCTTAGCGAAGGGACAGGGGACGAATTCACCCCTCCACTTT	CASSLAKGQGTNSPLHF
TRBJ1-3	TRBV7-9	-	once	TGTGCCAGCAGCCCCTGGGGACCTGGAAACACCATATATTTT	CASSPWGPGNTIYF
TRBJ1-3	TRBV5-1	-	few	TGCGCCAGCAACGGAGACTCTGGAAACACCATATATTTT	CASNGDSGNTIYF
TRBJ1-2	TRBV10-3	TRBD1	-	TGTGCCATCAGTGAGACAGGGGCCATGGATGGCTACACCTTC	CAISETGAMDGYTF
TRBJ2-3	TRBV24-1	-	-	TGTGCCACCAGTGACTACAGGGTTGACCGCACAGATACGCAGTATTTT	CATSDYRVDRTDTQYF
TRBJ2-1	TRBV3-1	TRBD2	-	TGTGCCAGCAGCCAAGATCCATCTCGGGGAGGGTTAGTCTTC	CASSQDPSRGGLVF
TRBJ2-1	TRBV7-2	TRBD1	-	TGTGCCAGCAGCTCCTTTGGGACAGGGAAGGTCAATGAGCAGTTCTTC	CASSSFGTGKVNEQFF
TRBJ2-5	TRBV28	TRBD1	-	TGTGCCAGCAACGACAGGGGGCGCTCGGAGACCCAGTACTTC	CASNDRGRSETQYF
TRBJ1-5	TRBV25-1	TRBD1	-	TGTGCCAGCAGTGGGCCAGGGGGCTGGCAGCCCCAGCATTTT	CASSGPGGWQPQHF
TRBJ1-2	TRBV10-3	TRBD1	-	TGTGCCATCAGTGCGCGGGACAGGGCGGACTATGGCTACACCTTC	CAISARDRADYGYTF
TRBJ2-2	TRBV12-3/TRBV12-4	-	once	TGTGCCAGCAGTTCCAGGGCGACCGGGGAGCTGTTTTTT	CASSSRATGELFF
TRBJ1-4	TRBV4-2	-	-	TGTGCCAGCAGCCAAGACCCATCGCCGACGACACTGAATGAAAAACTGTTTTTT	CASSQDPSPTTLNEKLFF
TRBJ1-2	TRBV12-3/TRBV12-4	TRBD1	-	TGTGCCAGCAGTTCCACGCCAGGGGGCAGCTATGGCTACACCTTC	CASSSTPGGSYGYTF
TRBJ2-1	TRBV9	TRBD2	few	TGTGCCAGCAGCGTAGATCTAGCGGGGGGCTCCTACAATGAGCAGTTCTTC	CASSVDLAGGSYNEQFF
TRBJ2-5	TRBV5-5	TRBD2	-	TGTGCCAGCAGCTGGGACTGGGGGTGGACTAGTGAAGAGACCCAGTACTTC	CASSWDWGWTSEETQYF
TRBJ1-5	TRBV6-1	-	few	TGTGCCAGCAGTTTCTTGGACAGCTGGGGGAATCAGCCCCAGCATTTT	CASSFLDSWGNQPQHF